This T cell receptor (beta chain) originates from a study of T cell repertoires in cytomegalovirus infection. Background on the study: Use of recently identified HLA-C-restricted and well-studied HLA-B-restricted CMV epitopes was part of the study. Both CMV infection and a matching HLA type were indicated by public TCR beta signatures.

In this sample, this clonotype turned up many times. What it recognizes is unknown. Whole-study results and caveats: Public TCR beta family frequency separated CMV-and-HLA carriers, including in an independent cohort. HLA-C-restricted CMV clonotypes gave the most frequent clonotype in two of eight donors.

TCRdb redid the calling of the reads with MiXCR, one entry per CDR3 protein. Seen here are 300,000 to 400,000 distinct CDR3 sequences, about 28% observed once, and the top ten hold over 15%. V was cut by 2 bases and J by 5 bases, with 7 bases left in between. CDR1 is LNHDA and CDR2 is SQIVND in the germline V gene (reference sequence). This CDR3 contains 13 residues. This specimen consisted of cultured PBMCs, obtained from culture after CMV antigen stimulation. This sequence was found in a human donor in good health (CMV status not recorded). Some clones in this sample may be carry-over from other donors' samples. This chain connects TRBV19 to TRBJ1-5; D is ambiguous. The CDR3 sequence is CASSINSDQPQHF. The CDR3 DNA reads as TGTGCCAGTAGTATAAACAGCGATCAGCCCCAGCATTTT.